This T cell receptor beta chain was sequenced in a study of blood T cell repertoires in COVID-19. On the study more broadly: Samples came from the United States, Italy and Spain, spanning acute and convalescent COVID-19.

Sequencing was performed with immunoSEQ multiplex PCR; in TCRdb, only in-frame clones are kept and a portion is missing. The table records under 200,000 clones, 65% to 85% of them present only once. The CDR3 loop spans 13 amino acids. Germline V gene sequence: CDR1 LGHDT, CDR2 YNNKEL (reference sequence). Deletions cut 5 bases from V and 2 bases from J, with 7 bases between. Participant ages covered about 18 to 89 years across about 25 US areas. Membership in each cohort depended on participant-reported clinical history. The clonotype was recovered from a woman in her forties with acute COVID-19. This chain uses TRBV3-1 (or the pseudogene TRBV3-2) with TRBJ1-3; D gene ambiguous. What was sequenced was PBMCs or T cells enriched from blood (not recorded which). For the CDR3, the DNA is TGTGCCAGCAGCTCTTATCCTGGAAACACCATATATTTT. Encoded protein: CASSSYPGNTIYF.